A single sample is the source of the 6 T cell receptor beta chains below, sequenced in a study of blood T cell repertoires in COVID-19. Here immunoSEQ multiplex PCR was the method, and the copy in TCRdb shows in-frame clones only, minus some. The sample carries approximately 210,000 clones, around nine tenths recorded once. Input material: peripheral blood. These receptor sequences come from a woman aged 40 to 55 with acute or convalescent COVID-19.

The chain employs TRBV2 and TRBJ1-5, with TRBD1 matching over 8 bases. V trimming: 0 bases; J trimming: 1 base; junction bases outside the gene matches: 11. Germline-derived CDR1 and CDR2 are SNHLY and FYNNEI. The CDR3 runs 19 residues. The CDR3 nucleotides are TGTGCCAGCAGTGAAGCGAGAGGACAGGGTAGGCCGAGCAATCAGCCCCAGCATTTT. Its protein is CASSEARGQGRPSNQPQHF.

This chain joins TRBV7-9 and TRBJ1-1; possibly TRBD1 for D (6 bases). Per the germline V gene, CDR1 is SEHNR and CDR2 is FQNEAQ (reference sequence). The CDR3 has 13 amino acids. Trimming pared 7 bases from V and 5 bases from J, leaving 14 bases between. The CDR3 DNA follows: TGTGCCAGCACCTCACAGCAGGGGACTGAAGCTTTCTTT. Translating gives CASTSQQGTEAFF.

The CDR3 DNA follows: TGTGCCAGCAGCTCGGTCTCTGGAAACACCATATATTTT. Its protein product is CASSSVSGNTIYF. This rearrangement joins TRBV7-9 to TRBJ1-3; D ambiguous. Between the trimmed V and J ends, which lost 4 bases and 0 bases, there was a span of 4 bases. The CDR3 loop spans 13 amino acids. The germline gives CDR1 SEHNR, CDR2 FQNEAQ (reference sequence).

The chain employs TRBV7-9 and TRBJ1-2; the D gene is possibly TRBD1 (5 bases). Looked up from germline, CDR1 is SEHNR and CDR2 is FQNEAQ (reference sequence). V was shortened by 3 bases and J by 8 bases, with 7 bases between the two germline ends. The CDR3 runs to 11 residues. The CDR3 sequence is CASSFGGGYTF. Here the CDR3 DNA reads TGTGCCAGCAGCTTCGGGGGAGGCTACACCTTC.

CDR3 sequence (DNA): TGTGCCAGCAGCCTGGGACAGAGCAATCAGCCCCAGCATTTT. Its translation is CASSLGQSNQPQHF. The rearrangement uses TRBV3-1 (or the pseudogene TRBV3-2) and TRBJ1-5; 7 nucleotides line up with TRBD1. The CDR3 sequence is 14 residues long. CDR1 is LGHDT, CDR2 YNNKEL, per germline (reference sequence). The V gene end was trimmed by 4 bases and the J gene end by 1 base; junction bases not matched to a gene: 1.

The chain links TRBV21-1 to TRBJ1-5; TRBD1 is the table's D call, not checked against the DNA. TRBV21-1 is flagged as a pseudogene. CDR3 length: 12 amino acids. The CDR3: CASSMGAQPQHF. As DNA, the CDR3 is TGTGCCAGCAGCATGGGGGCTCAGCCCCAGCATTTT.